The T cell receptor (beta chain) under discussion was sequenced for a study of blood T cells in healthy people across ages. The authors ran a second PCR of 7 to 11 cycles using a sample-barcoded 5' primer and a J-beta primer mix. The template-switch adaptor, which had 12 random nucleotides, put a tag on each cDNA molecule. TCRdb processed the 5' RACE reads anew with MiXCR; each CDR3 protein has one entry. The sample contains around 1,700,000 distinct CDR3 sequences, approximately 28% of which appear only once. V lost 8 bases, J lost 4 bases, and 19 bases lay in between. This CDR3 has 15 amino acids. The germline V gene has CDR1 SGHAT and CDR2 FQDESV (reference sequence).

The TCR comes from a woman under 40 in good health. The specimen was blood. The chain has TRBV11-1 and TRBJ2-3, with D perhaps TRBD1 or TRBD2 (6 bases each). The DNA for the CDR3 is TGTGCCAGCGCTCCCGGAGGGGGGTTGGCAGATACGCAGTATTTT. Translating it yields CASAPGGGLADTQYF.